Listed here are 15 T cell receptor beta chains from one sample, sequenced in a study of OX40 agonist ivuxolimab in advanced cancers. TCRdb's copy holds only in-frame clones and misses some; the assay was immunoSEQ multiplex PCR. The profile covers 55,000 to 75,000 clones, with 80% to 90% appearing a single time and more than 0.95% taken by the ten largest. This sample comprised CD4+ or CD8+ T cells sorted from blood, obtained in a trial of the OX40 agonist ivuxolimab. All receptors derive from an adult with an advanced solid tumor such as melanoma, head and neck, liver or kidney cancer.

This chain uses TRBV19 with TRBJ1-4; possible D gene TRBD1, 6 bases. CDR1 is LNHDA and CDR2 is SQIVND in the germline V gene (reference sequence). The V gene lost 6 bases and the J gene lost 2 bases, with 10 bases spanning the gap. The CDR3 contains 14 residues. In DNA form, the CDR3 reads TGTGCCAGTAGGCACAGGGCGACTAATGAAAAACTGTTTTTT. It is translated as CASRHRATNEKLFF. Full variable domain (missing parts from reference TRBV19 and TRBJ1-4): DGGITQSPKYLFRKEGQNVTLSCEQNLNHDAMYWYRQDPGQGLRLIYYSQIVNDFQKGDIAEGYSVSREKKESFPLTVTSAQKNPTAFYLCASRHRATNEKLFFGSGTQLSVL.

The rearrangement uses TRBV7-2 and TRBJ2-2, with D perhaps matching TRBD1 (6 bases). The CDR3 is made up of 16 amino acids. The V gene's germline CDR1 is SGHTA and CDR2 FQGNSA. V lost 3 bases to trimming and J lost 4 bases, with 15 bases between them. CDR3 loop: CASSFHLGATTGELFF. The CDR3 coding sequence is TGTGCCAGCAGCTTTCATCTGGGGGCGACCACCGGGGAGCTGTTTTTT.

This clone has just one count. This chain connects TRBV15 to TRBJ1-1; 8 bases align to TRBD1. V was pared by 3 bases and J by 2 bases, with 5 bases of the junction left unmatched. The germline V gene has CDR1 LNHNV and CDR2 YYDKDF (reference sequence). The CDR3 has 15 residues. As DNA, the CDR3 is TGTGCCACCAGCAGGGGGGACAGGTCAAACACTGAAGCTTTCTTT. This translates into CATSRGDRSNTEAFF.

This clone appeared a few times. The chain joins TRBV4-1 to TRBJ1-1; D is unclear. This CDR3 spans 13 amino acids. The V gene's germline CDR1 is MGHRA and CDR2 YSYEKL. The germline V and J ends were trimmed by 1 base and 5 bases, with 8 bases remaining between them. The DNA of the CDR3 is TGCGCCAGCAGCCAAGGGATTTGGACTGAAGCTTTCTTT. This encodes CASSQGIWTEAFF.

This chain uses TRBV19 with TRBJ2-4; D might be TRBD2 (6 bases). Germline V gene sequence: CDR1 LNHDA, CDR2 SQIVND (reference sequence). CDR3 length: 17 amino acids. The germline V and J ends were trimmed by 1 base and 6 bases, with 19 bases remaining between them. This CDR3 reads CASSIGRVSRLGNIQYF. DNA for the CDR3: TGTGCCAGTAGTATAGGGAGGGTATCAAGACTGGGAAACATTCAGTACTTC.

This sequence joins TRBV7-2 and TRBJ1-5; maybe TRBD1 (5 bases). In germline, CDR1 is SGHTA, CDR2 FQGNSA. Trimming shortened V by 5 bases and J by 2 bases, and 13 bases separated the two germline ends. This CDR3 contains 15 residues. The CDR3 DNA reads TGTGCCAGCAGCCCCCCTGGGGGAGGCAATCAGCCCCAGCATTTT. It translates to CASSPPGGGNQPQHF.

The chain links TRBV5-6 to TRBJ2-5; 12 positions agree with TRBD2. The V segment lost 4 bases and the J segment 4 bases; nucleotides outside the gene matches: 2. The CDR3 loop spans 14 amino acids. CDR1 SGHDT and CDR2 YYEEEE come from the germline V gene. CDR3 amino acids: CASSLTSGGETQYF. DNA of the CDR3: TGTGCCAGCAGCCTGACTAGCGGGGGAGAGACCCAGTACTTC.

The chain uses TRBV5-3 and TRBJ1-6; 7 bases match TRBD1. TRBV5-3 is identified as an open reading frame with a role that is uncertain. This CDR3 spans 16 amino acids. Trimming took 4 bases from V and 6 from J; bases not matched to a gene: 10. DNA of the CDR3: TGTGCCAGAAGCCCGGACAGGCGCTTTTGTAATTCACCCCTCCACTTT. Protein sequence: CARSPDRRFCNSPLHF.

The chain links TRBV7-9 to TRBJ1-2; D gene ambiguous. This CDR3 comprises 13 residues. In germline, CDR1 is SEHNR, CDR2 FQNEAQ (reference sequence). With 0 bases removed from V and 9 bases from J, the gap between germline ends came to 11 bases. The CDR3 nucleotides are TGTGCCAGCAGCTTAGCGGTTGAGTTGAGCTACACCTTC. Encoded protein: CASSLAVELSYTF.

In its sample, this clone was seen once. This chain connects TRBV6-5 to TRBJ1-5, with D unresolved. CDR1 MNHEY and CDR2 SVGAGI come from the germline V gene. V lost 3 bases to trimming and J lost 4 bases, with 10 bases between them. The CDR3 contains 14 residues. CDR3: CASSYVQPNQPQHF. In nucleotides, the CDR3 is TGTGCCAGCAGTTATGTCCAGCCGAATCAGCCCCAGCATTTT.

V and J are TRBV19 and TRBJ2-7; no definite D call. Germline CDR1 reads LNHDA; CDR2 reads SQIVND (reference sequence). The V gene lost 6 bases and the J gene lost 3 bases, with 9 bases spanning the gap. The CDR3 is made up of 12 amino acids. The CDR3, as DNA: TGTGCCAGTAGCCAAAGAGACTACGAGCAGTACTTC. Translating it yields CASSQRDYEQYF.

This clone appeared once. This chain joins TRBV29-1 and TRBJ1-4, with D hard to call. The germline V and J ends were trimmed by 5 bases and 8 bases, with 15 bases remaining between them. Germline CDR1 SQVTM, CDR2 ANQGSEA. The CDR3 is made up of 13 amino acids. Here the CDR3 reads CSVCMEVGEKLFF. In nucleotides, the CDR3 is TGCAGCGTTTGCATGGAGGTCGGGGAAAAACTGTTTTTT.

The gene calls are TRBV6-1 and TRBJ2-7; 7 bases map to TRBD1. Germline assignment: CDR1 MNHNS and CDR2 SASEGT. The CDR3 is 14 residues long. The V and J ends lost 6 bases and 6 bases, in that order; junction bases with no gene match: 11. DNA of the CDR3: TGTGCCAGCAGGTCCGGGACAGTGAGAGGCGAGCAGTACTTC. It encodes CASRSGTVRGEQYF.

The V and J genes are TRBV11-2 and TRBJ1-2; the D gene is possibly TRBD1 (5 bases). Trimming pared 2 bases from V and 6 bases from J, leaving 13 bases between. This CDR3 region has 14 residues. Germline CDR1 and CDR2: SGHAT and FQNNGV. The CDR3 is CASSLLQGGNGYTF. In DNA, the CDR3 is TGTGCCAGCAGCTTACTCCAGGGAGGGAATGGCTACACCTTC.

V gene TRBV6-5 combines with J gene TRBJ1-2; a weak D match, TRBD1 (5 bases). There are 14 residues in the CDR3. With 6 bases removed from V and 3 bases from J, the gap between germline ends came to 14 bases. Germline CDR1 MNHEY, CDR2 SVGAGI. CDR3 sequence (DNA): TGTGCCAGCAGCCGGGACCCGGGATACTATGGCTACACCTTC. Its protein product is CASSRDPGYYGYTF.